The clone carrying this T cell receptor beta chain was counted at least ten times. Its cognate antigen is unknown. The sample originates from a study of T cells in Graves' hyperthyroidism and ophthalmopathy. Whole-study findings and limits: Model output signaled ophthalmopathy a median approximately six months ahead of onset. From stable hyperthyroidism, ophthalmopathy was separated by a 13 V-J model.

Using RNA transcripts as the source, TCR beta CDR3 regions were amplified. With the HTBI primer set, the TCR CDR3 went through a first round of RT-PCR. One entry per CDR3 protein, called by TCRdb with MiXCR from the multiplex PCR reads. This sample yields almost 600,000 distinct CDR3 sequences, of which 35% to 55% are seen a single time; around 7.7% belongs to the top ten. CDR1 and CDR2 from the germline V gene are SGDLS and YYNGEE. The CDR3 totals 17 residues. The ends lost 2 bases at V and 8 bases at J; junction bases unmatched: 10. Sequencing was performed on peripheral blood or thyroid tissue (not recorded which). The clonotype originates from a woman younger than 35 with Graves' hyperthyroidism. The genes are TRBV9 and TRBJ1-6, with 10 nucleotides matching TRBD1. This chain's CDR3 is CASSVSPGTGDDSPLHF. The CDR3 nucleotides are TGTGCCAGCAGCGTGAGTCCCGGGACAGGGGATGATTCACCCCTCCACTTT.